This TCR beta chain was captured in a study of brain T cells in children with intractable seizures. Here immunoSEQ multiplex PCR was the method, and the copy in TCRdb shows in-frame clones only, minus some. The repertoire includes 70,000 to 85,000 clones, approximately 90% of them detected once, and roughly 24% sits in the top ten. The CDR3 is 15 residues long. Germline V lookup: CDR1 SGHDT, CDR2 YYEEEE. Trimming took 4 bases from V and 1 from J; bases not matched to a gene: 2. Sample: peripheral blood, taken at surgery. The gene calls are TRBV5-6 and TRBJ2-2, with TRBD1 matching over 9 bases. This TCR was sampled from a girl aged 2 to 9 with Rasmussen encephalitis and intractable seizures. CDR3 nucleotide sequence: TGTGCCAGCAGCCCGGGACAGGGGAACACCGGGGAGCTGTTTTTT. The encoded protein is CASSPGQGNTGELFF. Together with reference TRBV5-6 and TRBJ2-2, the CDR3 gives the full variable domain: DAGVTQSPTHLIKTRGQQVTLRCSPKSGHDTVSWYQQALGQGPQFIFQYYEEEERQRGNFPDRFSGHQFPNYSSELNVNALLLGDSALYLCASSPGQGNTGELFFGEGSRLTVL.